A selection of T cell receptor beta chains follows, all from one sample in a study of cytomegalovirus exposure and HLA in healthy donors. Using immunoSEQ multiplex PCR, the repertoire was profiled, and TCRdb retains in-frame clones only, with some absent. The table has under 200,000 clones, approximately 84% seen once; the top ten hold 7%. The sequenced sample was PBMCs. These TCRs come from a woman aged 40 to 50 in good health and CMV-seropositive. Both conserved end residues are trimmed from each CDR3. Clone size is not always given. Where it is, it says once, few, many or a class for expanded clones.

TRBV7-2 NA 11 ASSSGPLETQY
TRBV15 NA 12 ARETGDLNQPQH
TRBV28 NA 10 ASSTGVNEQY
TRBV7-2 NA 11 ASSLAQGWGYT
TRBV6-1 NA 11 ASRFYTANEQF
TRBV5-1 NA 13 ASGGTGAMNTEAF
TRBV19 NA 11 ATRGNGANVLT
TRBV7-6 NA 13 ASSPRQGSLHGYT
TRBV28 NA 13 ASSQTPGLQETQY
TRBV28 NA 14 ASSRPTSGGADTQY
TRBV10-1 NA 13 ASSAGGLEADTQY
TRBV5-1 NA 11 ASQWSGGEKLF
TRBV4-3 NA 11 ASSQEGTTTQY
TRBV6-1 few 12 ASSSQGSLYGYT
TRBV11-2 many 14 ASKPLADPSYNEQF
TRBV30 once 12 AWSAPGGTDTQY
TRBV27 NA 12 ASSFPSVNSPLH
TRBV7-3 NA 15 ASSRQPGGLNTGELF
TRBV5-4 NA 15 ASGFGISLHSNSPLH
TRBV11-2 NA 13 ASSPGVLGTYEQY
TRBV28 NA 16 ASRASGFSHRITYEQY
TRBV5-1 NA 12 ASSYSGGYNEQF
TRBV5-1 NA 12 ASSLVEGSTEAF
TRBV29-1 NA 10 SVERGRAEAF
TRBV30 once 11 AWSVGGAGEQY
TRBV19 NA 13 ASSNKTISTGAQY
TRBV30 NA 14 AWSIRGGQRTYGYT
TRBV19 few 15 ASSTTGTSWSYNEQF
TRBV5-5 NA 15 ASSLSGVDRYVQPQH
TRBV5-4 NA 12 ASSLARGTDGYT
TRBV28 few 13 ASSTVQGRSEKLF
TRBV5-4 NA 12 ASSARSGGGTQY
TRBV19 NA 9 AGQGIYGYT